A single T cell receptor beta chain is shown here with its context. The antigen is undetermined. The PCR ran on 60 Vbeta and 13 Jbeta primers. Sequenced by immunoSEQ multiplex PCR; TCRdb stores in-frame clones only, minus some. The sample yields roughly 250,000 clones, around 80% seen once. Each donor was healthy, and each was a bone marrow donor. These data come from a study of cytomegalovirus exposure and HLA in healthy donors. Study-wide points: Across donors, presence/absence analyses took sequencing depth to be roughly uniform. Productive rates of about 87% or about 30% were seen for most TCR beta V segments in an earlier analysis.

Sequencing was done on a sample of PBMCs. The clonotype comes from a girl under 10 years old in good health and CMV-seronegative.

For the CDR3, the DNA is TGCGCCAGCGGCATGGGGCAGAGACGACTAGCGGAGTACAATGAGCAGTTCTTC. As protein: CASGMGQRRLAEYNEQFF. The chain has TRBV5-1 and TRBJ2-1, with 9 bases aligning to TRBD2. Trimming removed 7 bases from V and 4 bases from J; junction bases left unmatched: 18. There are 18 residues in the CDR3. CDR1 is SGHRS, CDR2 YFSETQ, per germline.